What follows are 4 T cell receptor beta chains derived from one specimen sequenced in a study of T cell repertoires in cytomegalovirus infection. TCRdb analysed the reads with MiXCR anew, one entry per CDR3 protein. The sample consists of about 260,000 distinct CDR3 sequences, around 15% of them appearing once. Sample: PBMCs. These receptors all stem from a human donor in good health (CMV status not recorded). Some clones in this sample may be carry-over from other donors' samples.

This clonotype showed up just a few times. The chain recombines TRBV6-6 with TRBJ2-1; 11 bases align to TRBD2. The CDR3 sequence is 16 residues long. Germline V gene lookup returns CDR1 MNHNY and CDR2 SVGAGI (reference sequence). The J segment lost 4 bases and the V segment lost 6 bases, leaving 8 bases of the junction unmatched. The CDR3 is CASRAGTSGPYNEQFF. The CDR3 nucleotides read TGTGCCAGCAGGGCCGGGACTAGCGGACCTTACAATGAGCAGTTCTTC.

This clonotype was seen more than once but under ten times. The gene calls are TRBV5-1 and TRBJ1-4; D gene unclear. Trimming shortened V by 0 bases and J by 4 bases, and 7 bases separated the two germline ends. The CDR3 covers 14 residues. In germline, CDR1 is SGHRS, CDR2 YFSETQ. The CDR3 DNA follows: TGCGCCAGCAGCTTGGACGGAGTTAATGAAAAACTGTTTTTT. Protein sequence: CASSLDGVNEKLFF.

V gene TRBV5-4 combines with J gene TRBJ1-1; 8 bases fit TRBD1. Germline lookup yields CDR1 SGHNT and CDR2 YYREEE (reference sequence). J gave up 5 bases and V 0 bases, and 3 bases lay outside the gene matches. The CDR3 contains 14 residues. CDR3 nucleotides: TGTGCCAGCAGCTTGGGACAGGGGAGGACTGAAGCTTTCTTT. This encodes CASSLGQGRTEAFF.

A few counts support this clonotype. The chain combines TRBV29-1 with TRBJ2-5, with D possibly TRBD1 on 5 matching bases. Germline CDR1 SQVTM, CDR2 ANQGSEA. The V end was cut by 6 bases, the J end by 4 bases, with 12 bases between. This CDR3 is 12 amino acids long. The CDR3 sequence: CSVGRQGETQYF. The CDR3 nucleotides read TGCAGCGTGGGGCGCCAGGGAGAGACCCAGTACTTC.